This section outlines one TCR beta chain sequence together with its context. The specificity of this receptor is unknown. Per-base qualities were not stored, and no clone one base away is much larger. Unmatched junction bases come to 5, with V trimmed by 7 bases and J by 6 bases. CDR1 and CDR2, looked up from the germline V gene, are SQVTM and ANQGSEA. The CDR3, cysteine through phenylalanine, is 12 amino acids long. The entry retains the CDR3 DNA only, 36 bases that are in frame from base 1. In the first month after transplant, blood samples were collected up to 4 times, and after that at least monthly when available. The library was made by the immunoSEQ multiplex PCR assay. High-throughput TCR-beta CDR3 sequencing of genomic DNA from most patients was performed by Adaptive Biotechnologies. Per the source publication's procedure: Adaptive's ImmunoSEQ software supplied the TCR sequencing data for 15 to 20 patients, while MiXCR and VDJtools were used to process three other patients. CDR3 nucleotide sequences shared between donor and recipient were removed because their origin could not be assigned. To count as alloreactive, a clone needed at least 2-fold expansion over unstimulated cells and a minimum CFSE-low frequency of 0.002% (template counts) or 0.001% (read counts). Mappable clones were those detected in sequenced pre-transplant spleen, lymph node, or MLR CFSE-low populations of the donor or recipient. Cumulative frequency of alloreactive clones was calculated as a percentage of all sequences weighted by copy number. Drawn from immuneACCESS, this table holds only the in-frame rearrangements with V and J called that TCRdb kept. Clones are partly lost; checked studies trace under half to an unresolved V gene and leave the rest unexplained. The V and J calls and clone size were taken over from that table, and D and trimming were inferred from the DNA. For this sample the table gives about 97,000 clones, of which 75% to 95% were detected only once. The ten most abundant clones make up about 16% of the sample.

This entry comes from a study of graft-versus-host responses after intestinal transplantation (dated by TCRdb to the early 2020s). In the study overall: Multivisceral, liver-intestinal, or isolated intestinal transplants were received by the recipients. Anti-thymocyte globulin induction was given to all recipients, followed by maintenance tacrolimus and steroids for about 3 years. After intestinal transplantation, graft-versus-host and host-versus-graft alloreactive T cell clones were followed in the graft, circulation and bone marrow using bulk TCR-beta CDR3 sequencing. Alloreactive clones were identified by sequencing pre-transplant mixed lymphocyte reaction products and comparing them with unstimulated pre-transplant donor and recipient T cells. Of the 20 to 25 intestinal transplant recipients enrolled in the cohort, one of whom was a retransplant, a few patients without pretransplant specimens were excluded. Donor T cell macrochimerism was defined as a peak of at least 4% donor T cells among recipient peripheral blood mononuclear cells. Samples from a few later patients were sequenced in-house on an Illumina MiSeq with MiXCR processing rather than by the commercial service. Beyond this particular receptor, the publication reports: Conclusions were limited by the relatively low number and heterogeneity of intestinal transplant patients. GvH clones were detected in recipient bone marrow, and some appeared earlier in ileal mucosa or blood, consistent with an intestinal mucosal origin. High GvH to HvG T cell clonal ratios were observed in the allografts of patients with donor T cell macrochimerism. Early after transplant, peak levels of circulating GvH clones were found to be associated with declines in HvG clones.

The rearranged segments are TRBV29-1 and TRBJ1-1; 10 central bases correspond to TRBD1. The sequence derives from a human patient who received an intestinal transplant, so some T cells may come from the graft donor. This material consisted of PBMCs, taken 453 days after intestinal transplant. The CDR3 amino acid sequence is: CSGEDRGAEAFF. The base sequence is TGCAGCGGGGAGGACAGGGGGGCTGAAGCTTTCTTT.